Shown below are 31 T cell receptor beta chains from a single sample sequenced in a study of post-analysis software for immune sequencing data. Every TCR beta cDNA library bore unique molecular identifiers. TCRdb called the PCR reads again in MiXCR, with one record for every CDR3 protein. The data show roughly 650,000 distinct CDR3 sequences, approximately 59% seen once. The antigens of these receptors remain unknown. Study outcomes and limitations: The study found TRBV5-6, TRBV5-1 and TRBV20-1 among four to six TRBV segments more frequent in patients than controls.

Sample: blood. These receptors all come from a girl aged 2-10 years with multiple sclerosis.

This clonotype was recorded only once. This rearrangement joins TRBV3-1 to TRBJ1-2; D is unclear. This CDR3 contains 14 residues. Per germline, CDR1 LGHDT and CDR2 YNNKEL (reference sequence). Trimming removed 0 bases from V and 7 bases from J, with 12 bases in between. Here the CDR3 DNA reads TGTGCCAGCAGCCAAGAGCCGCCTGGGTTTGGCTACACCTTC. It yields the protein CASSQEPPGFGYTF.

This chain links TRBV4-2 with TRBJ2-4, with 10 bases fitting TRBD2. The CDR3 extends over 19 amino acids. Trimming removed 0 bases from V and 0 bases from J; junction bases left unmatched: 8. Per germline, CDR1 LGHNA and CDR2 YNFKEQ. The CDR3 DNA is TGTGCCAGCAGCCAAGATCTAGCGGGGGCCATACGAGCCAAAAACATTCAGTACTTC. Protein product: CASSQDLAGAIRAKNIQYF.

For this clonotype: A read error may account for a junction end that differs from germline. This chain links TRBV7-7 with TRBJ2-5; 11 positions agree with TRBD1. Germline V CDR1 and CDR2: SSHAT, FNYEAQ (reference sequence). CDR3 length: 16 residues. The CDR3 here is CASSLARTGGAETQYF. The CDR3 DNA reads as TGTGCTAGCAGCTTAGCGAGGACAGGGGGCGCCGAGACCCAGTACTTC.

The J gene is TRBJ2-3, the V gene TRBV29-1, with TRBD2 matching 7 bases. V lost 6 bases to trimming and J lost 4 bases; unmatched junction nucleotides: 7. The germline V gene encodes CDR1 SQVTM and CDR2 ANQGSEA. The CDR3 has 13 residues. The CDR3 region is CSVHGAGADTQYF. The CDR3 DNA reads as TGCAGCGTGCACGGGGCGGGGGCAGATACGCAGTATTTT.

The chain has TRBV6-2 or TRBV6-3 and TRBJ2-7; D may be TRBD1 (5 bases). The CDR3 spans 15 residues. Trimming removed 6 bases from V and 0 bases from J, with 15 bases in between. The germline CDR1 and CDR2 sequences are MNHEY and SVGEGT. In DNA, the CDR3 is TGTGCCAGCAGAATCAAACAGGAATCCTCCTACGAGCAGTACTTC. Its protein product is CASRIKQESSYEQYF.

The rearrangement uses TRBV5-1 and TRBJ2-6, with 10 bases identical to TRBD1. Trimming at V came to 0 bases and at J to 4 bases, leaving 7 bases not matched to a gene. The CDR3 is made up of 18 amino acids. Per the germline V gene, CDR1 is SGHRS and CDR2 is YFSETQ. CDR3 sequence: CASSLGPDRGFGANVLTF. CDR3 in DNA: TGCGCCAGCAGCTTGGGGCCGGACAGGGGGTTCGGGGCCAACGTCCTGACTTTC.

The chain links TRBV7-9 to TRBJ2-5; D perhaps matches TRBD2 (5 bases). CDR3 size: 13 residues. With 1 base removed from V and 11 bases from J, the gap between germline ends came to 14 bases. Germline V gives CDR1 SEHNR, CDR2 FQNEAQ (reference sequence). The CDR3 sequence: CASSLGFRDQQYF. CDR3 coding DNA: TGTGCCAGCAGCTTAGGGTTCCGGGATCAGCAGTACTTC.

The chain is built from TRBV7-9 and TRBJ2-1, with 7 bases lining up with TRBD2. The CDR3 contains 13 residues. Per the germline V gene, CDR1 is SEHNR and CDR2 is FQNEAQ (reference sequence). Trimming at V came to 8 bases and at J to 5 bases, leaving 6 bases not matched to a gene. The DNA of the CDR3 is TGTGCCAGCCCTGGGCGGGGGAACAATGAGCAGTTCTTC. This gives the protein CASPGRGNNEQFF. Full variable domain (remainder filled in from reference TRBV7-9 and TRBJ2-1): DTGVSQNPRHKITKRGQNVTFRCDPISEHNRLYWYRQTLGQGPEFLTYFQNEAQLEKSRLLSDRFSAERPKGSFSTLEIQRTEQGDSAMYLCASPGRGNNEQFFGPGTRLTVL.

The chain employs TRBV29-1 and TRBJ2-3; the D is unclear. V was cut by 2 bases and J by 6 bases, with 15 bases left in between. Germline-derived CDR1 and CDR2 are SQVTM and ANQGSEA. The CDR3 totals 14 residues. This CDR3 reads CSVEYSSGFDTQYF. Here the CDR3 DNA reads TGCAGCGTTGAATATTCTAGTGGGTTCGATACGCAGTATTTT.

The rearrangement joins TRBV12-3 or TRBV12-4 to TRBJ2-3; D possibly corresponds to TRBD2 (7 bases). The CDR3 runs 15 residues. V lost 2 bases and J 5 bases, leaving 14 bases between the germline ends. The CDR3 loop reads CASSLRAGAKDTQYF. CDR3 DNA sequence: TGTGCCAGCAGTTTACGGGCGGGGGCGAAAGATACGCAGTATTTT.

This clonotype was seen just once. The chain recombines TRBV4-2 with TRBJ1-4, with a tentative D call TRBD1 (5 bases). The CDR3 spans 16 residues. Germline CDR1 is LGHNA and CDR2 is YNFKEQ. V was pared by 1 base and J by 3 bases, with 12 bases between. CDR3 DNA: TGTGCCAGCAGCCAAGTCGGTGGGACCCCTAATGAAAAACTGTTTTTT. Translated: CASSQVGGTPNEKLFF.

The chain joins TRBV20-1 to TRBJ2-3; TRBD2 might be the D (7 bases). The germline CDR1 and CDR2 sequences are DFQATT and SNEGSKA (reference sequence). V lost 6 bases and J 1 base, leaving 14 bases between the germline ends. The CDR3 length is 14 residues. The chain's CDR3 is CSASKGGGTDTQYF. The CDR3 coding sequence is TGCAGTGCCTCCAAGGGGGGGGGCACAGATACGCAGTATTTT.

This chain links TRBV28 with TRBJ1-5; no clear D gene. This CDR3 is built from 16 residues. The V and J ends lost 6 bases and 2 bases respectively, with 17 bases between them. CDR1 and CDR2 from the germline V gene are MDHEN and SYDVKM. Written as DNA, the CDR3 is TGTGCCAGCAGCCCTAACGCCCCTGGGGGCAATCAGCCCCAGCATTTT. It yields the protein CASSPNAPGGNQPQHF.

The chain employs TRBV14 and TRBJ1-4; TRBD1 agrees at 7 bases. The CDR3 consists of 13 residues. V lost 1 base and J lost 14; bases outside the gene matches: 7. CDR1 and CDR2 from the germline V gene are SGHDN and FVKESK. CDR3 sequence reads: CASSQVRDRNLFF. CDR3 bases: TGTGCCAGCAGCCAAGTTAGGGACAGAAATCTGTTTTTT.

The chain combines TRBV29-1 with TRBJ2-1; a possible D gene is TRBD1 (6 bases). V was pared by 2 bases and J by 4 bases, with 12 bases between. Per germline, CDR1 SQVTM and CDR2 ANQGSEA. This CDR3 spans 14 amino acids. The DNA of the CDR3 is TGCAGCGTTGAAAGGCAGGGGTCGTACAATGAGCAGTTCTTC. Residues: CSVERQGSYNEQFF.

This chain links TRBV20-1 with TRBJ2-3, with 9 bases identical to TRBD1. Germline CDR1 is DFQATT and CDR2 is SNEGSKA (reference sequence). CDR3 size: 16 residues. V shed 6 bases and J 6 bases; nucleotides not matched to a gene: 16. The chain's CDR3 is CSAENARDRESDTQYF. CDR3 DNA: TGCAGTGCCGAGAACGCCCGGGACAGGGAGTCGGATACGCAGTATTTT.

The rearrangement links TRBV29-1 to TRBJ1-1; maybe TRBD1 (5 bases). The length of the CDR3 is 15 residues. In germline, CDR1 is SQVTM, CDR2 ANQGSEA. The V end was cut by 3 bases, the J end by 0 bases, with 14 bases between. CDR3 protein: CSVELRGVVNTEAFF. The CDR3 DNA reads TGCAGCGTTGAGTTGAGGGGCGTCGTGAACACTGAAGCTTTCTTT.

The V call is TRBV20-1, the J call TRBJ2-7; D call uncertain. Trimming cost V 3 bases and J 1 base, with 10 bases left between them. The CDR3 runs 13 residues. Per the germline V gene, CDR1 is DFQATT and CDR2 is SNEGSKA (reference sequence). The CDR3: CSARNITSYEQYF. In DNA form, the CDR3 reads TGCAGTGCTAGGAACATTACTTCCTACGAGCAGTACTTC.

This clonotype showed up just a few times. The V call is TRBV6-2 or TRBV6-3, the J call TRBJ2-3; perhaps TRBD2 as D (6 bases). This CDR3 has 14 residues. V lost 4 bases to trimming and J lost 4 bases, with 12 bases between them. From germline, CDR1 is MNHEY and CDR2 SVGEGT. The CDR3 nucleotides read TGTGCCAGCAGTTCGGCCGGGGGACCAGATACGCAGTATTTT. It yields the protein CASSSAGGPDTQYF.

The chain carries TRBV11-1 and TRBJ2-1; unclear D gene. This CDR3 is 15 amino acids long. V lost 6 bases to trimming and J lost 6 bases, with 18 bases between them. Germline assignment: CDR1 SGHAT and CDR2 FQDESV (reference sequence). The CDR3 DNA reads as TGTGCCAGCAGAAAAACGGGTCTAAGTGGCAATGAGCAGTTCTTC. Translated, it gives CASRKTGLSGNEQFF.

J is TRBJ1-2 and V is TRBV7-2, with D possibly matching TRBD1 (5 bases). CDR1 and CDR2 from the germline V gene are SGHTA and FQGNSA. The length of the CDR3 is 16 residues. Trimming took off 2 bases at V and 0 bases at J, with 13 bases between the two ends. The CDR3 nucleotides read TGTGCCAGCAGCTTATCCACAGGTAGAGCTAACTATGGCTACACCTTC. The encoded protein is CASSLSTGRANYGYTF.

V and J are TRBV4-3 and TRBJ1-2; 11 bases line up with TRBD1. V trimming: 0 bases; J trimming: 7 bases; junction bases outside the gene matches: 4. From germline, CDR1 is LGHNA and CDR2 YSLEER. The CDR3 runs 15 residues. The CDR3 DNA is TGCGCCAGCAGCCAAGAGGGACAGGGGGTTAGTGGCTACACCTTC. This codes for CASSQEGQGVSGYTF.

The J gene is TRBJ2-5, the V gene TRBV7-9; 12 bases match TRBD1. Looked up from germline, CDR1 is SEHNR and CDR2 is FQNEAQ (reference sequence). The CDR3 runs to 16 residues. V gave up 4 bases and J gave up 4 bases; unmatched junction bases: 7. The CDR3 region has the DNA TGTGCCAGCAGCTATCCGGGACAGGGGGCTGTAGAGACCCAGTACTTC. Residues: CASSYPGQGAVETQYF.

There are a few counts of this clonotype. The chain links TRBV11-2 to TRBJ1-6; possibly TRBD1 for D (6 bases). Trimming took 4 bases from V and 10 from J, leaving 23 bases between them. The CDR3 consists of 17 residues. CDR1 SGHAT and CDR2 FQNNGV come from the germline V gene. The CDR3 DNA reads TGTGCCAGCAGCTCCGGCCCTACAGGGTTTGGAGGATCACCCCTCCACTTT. Translation gives CASSSGPTGFGGSPLHF. Filled out from reference TRBV11-2 and TRBJ1-6, the complete variable domain reads EAGVAQSPRYKIIEKRQSVAFWCNPISGHATLYWYQQILGQGPKLLIQFQNNGVVDDSQLPKDRFSAERLKGVDSTLKIQPAKLEDSAVYLCASSSGPTGFGGSPLHFGNGTRLTVT.

The CDR3 is CSARSGHYEQYF. The CDR3 DNA follows: TGCAGTGCTAGATCGGGACACTACGAGCAGTACTTC. The rearrangement uses TRBV20-1 and TRBJ2-7; D perhaps matches TRBD1 (6 bases). Germline assignment: CDR1 DFQATT and CDR2 SNEGSKA (reference sequence). The length of the CDR3 is 12 residues. V lost 2 bases to trimming and J lost 3 bases, with 8 bases between them.

The chain couples TRBV7-6 to TRBJ2-7, with D tentatively TRBD2 (6 bases). V lost 1 base and J lost 7, with 17 bases in between. The CDR3 has 15 amino acids. Germline values: CDR1 SGHVS, CDR2 FNYEAQ. The CDR3 sequence is CASSLGQRVEEEQYF. The CDR3 DNA reads TGTGCCAGCAGCTTAGGACAGCGGGTAGAGGAAGAGCAGTACTTC.

The J gene is TRBJ2-1, the V gene TRBV12-3 or TRBV12-4, with 8 bases fitting TRBD2. V was clipped by 3 bases and J by 0 bases; unmatched bases: 7. The CDR3 contains 17 residues. DNA for the CDR3: TGTGCCAGCAGTTTGCCACGAAGCGGGAGCTCCTACAATGAGCAGTTCTTC. It yields the protein CASSLPRSGSSYNEQFF.

The V call is TRBV5-1, the J call TRBJ2-7; the match to TRBD1 covers 10 bases. Germline CDR1 reads SGHRS; CDR2 reads YFSETQ. V lost 0 bases to trimming and J lost 3 bases; unmatched junction nucleotides: 6. The CDR3 runs 16 residues. The CDR3 spells CASSLGQGASGYEQYF. In DNA, the CDR3 is TGCGCCAGCAGCTTGGGACAGGGGGCATCGGGCTACGAGCAGTACTTC.

Here the CDR3 DNA reads TGTGCCACCCGACAGTCCTTTACAGAATCGACCCAGTACTTC. It encodes CATRQSFTESTQYF. The gene calls are TRBV10-3 and TRBJ2-5, with TRBD1 as a possible D gene (5 bases). V lost 10 bases and J lost 7, with 22 bases in between. The CDR3 has 14 residues. Germline V gives CDR1 ENHRY, CDR2 SYGVKD.

The V call is TRBV12-3 or TRBV12-4, the J call TRBJ1-5; possible D gene TRBD1, 5 bases. Trimming removed 1 base at V and 7 bases at J, with 17 bases between. The CDR3 contains 16 residues. DNA of the CDR3: TGTGCCAGCAGTTTAGGGGGGTCCCTGGATAGCCAGCCCCAGCATTTT. Translated: CASSLGGSLDSQPQHF.

The chain recombines TRBV29-1 with TRBJ1-1; tentatively, D is TRBD1 (5 bases). The germline V gene encodes CDR1 SQVTM and CDR2 ANQGSEA. V lost 7 bases and J 3 bases, leaving 18 bases between the germline ends. The CDR3 is 14 amino acids. For the CDR3, the DNA is TGCAGCGCTTACACCGGGACGATGGACACTGAAGCTTTCTTT. Encoded protein: CSAYTGTMDTEAFF.